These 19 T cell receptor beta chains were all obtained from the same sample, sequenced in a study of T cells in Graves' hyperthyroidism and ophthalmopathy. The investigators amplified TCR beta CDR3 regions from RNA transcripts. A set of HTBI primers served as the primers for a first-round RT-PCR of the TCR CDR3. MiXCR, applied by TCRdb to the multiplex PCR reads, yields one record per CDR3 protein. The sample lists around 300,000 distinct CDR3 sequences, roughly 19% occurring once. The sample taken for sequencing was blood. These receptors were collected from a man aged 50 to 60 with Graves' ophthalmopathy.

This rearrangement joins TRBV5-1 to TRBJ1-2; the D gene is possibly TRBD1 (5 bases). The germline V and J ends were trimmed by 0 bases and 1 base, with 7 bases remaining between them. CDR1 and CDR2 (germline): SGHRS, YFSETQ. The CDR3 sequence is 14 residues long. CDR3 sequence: CASSLGDSNYGYTF. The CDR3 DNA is TGCGCCAGCAGCTTGGGAGACAGTAACTATGGCTACACCTTC. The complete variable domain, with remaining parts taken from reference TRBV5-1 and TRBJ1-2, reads KAGVTQTPRYLIKTRGQQVTLSCSPISGHRSVSWYQQTPGQGLQFLFEYFSETQRNKGNFPGRFSGRQFSNSRSEMNVSTLELGDSALYLCASSLGDSNYGYTFGSGTRLTVV.

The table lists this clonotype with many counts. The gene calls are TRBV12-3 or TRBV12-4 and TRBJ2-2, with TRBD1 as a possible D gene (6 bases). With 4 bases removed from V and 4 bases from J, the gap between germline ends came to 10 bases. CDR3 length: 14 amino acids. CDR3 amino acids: CASSSWTVTGELFF. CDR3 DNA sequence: TGTGCCAGCAGTTCCTGGACAGTCACCGGGGAGCTGTTTTTT.

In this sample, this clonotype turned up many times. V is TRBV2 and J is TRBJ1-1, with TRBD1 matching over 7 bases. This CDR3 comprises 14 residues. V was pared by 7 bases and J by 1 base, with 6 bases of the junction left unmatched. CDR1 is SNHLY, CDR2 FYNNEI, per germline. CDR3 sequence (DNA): TGTGCCAGCATCGAACAGGGGCCGAACACTGAAGCTTTCTTT. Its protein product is CASIEQGPNTEAFF.

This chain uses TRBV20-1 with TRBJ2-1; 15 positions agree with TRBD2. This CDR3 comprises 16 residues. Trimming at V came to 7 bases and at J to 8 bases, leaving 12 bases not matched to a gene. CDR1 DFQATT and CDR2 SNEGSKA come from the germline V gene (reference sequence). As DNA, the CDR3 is TGCAGTGTACATCCACCGGGACTAGCGGGAGGATATGAGCAGTTCTTC. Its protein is CSVHPPGLAGGYEQFF.

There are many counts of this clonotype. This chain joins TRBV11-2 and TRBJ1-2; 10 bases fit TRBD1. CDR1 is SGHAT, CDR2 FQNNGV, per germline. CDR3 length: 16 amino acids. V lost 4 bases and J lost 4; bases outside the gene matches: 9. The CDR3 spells CASSSLTRTGGYGYTF. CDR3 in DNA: TGTGCCAGCAGCTCTCTAACAAGGACAGGGGGCTATGGCTACACCTTC.

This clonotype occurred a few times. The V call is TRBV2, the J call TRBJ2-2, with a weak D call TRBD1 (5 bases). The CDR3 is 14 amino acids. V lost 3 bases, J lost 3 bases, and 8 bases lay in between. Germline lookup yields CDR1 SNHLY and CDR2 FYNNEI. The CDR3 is CASSDPRDTGELFF. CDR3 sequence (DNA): TGTGCCAGCAGTGACCCCAGGGACACCGGGGAGCTGTTTTTT.

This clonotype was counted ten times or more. CDR3 sequence reads: CASSLLRQGGSEQFF. The CDR3 bases are TGTGCCAGCAGCCTACTCCGACAGGGCGGTAGTGAGCAGTTCTTC. The rearrangement joins TRBV7-9 to TRBJ2-1; TRBD1 aligns across 7 bases. J was trimmed by 9 bases and V by 5 bases; bases with no gene match: 13. CDR1 is SEHNR and CDR2 is FQNEAQ in the germline V gene (reference sequence). The CDR3 consists of 15 residues.

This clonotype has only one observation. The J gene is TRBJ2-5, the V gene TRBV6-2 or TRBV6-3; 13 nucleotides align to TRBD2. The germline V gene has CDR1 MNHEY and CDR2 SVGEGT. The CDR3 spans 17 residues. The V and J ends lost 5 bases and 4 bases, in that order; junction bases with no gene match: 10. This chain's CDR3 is CASSPGLAGTERETQYF. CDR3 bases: TGTGCCAGCAGTCCGGGACTAGCGGGAACAGAGAGAGAGACCCAGTACTTC.

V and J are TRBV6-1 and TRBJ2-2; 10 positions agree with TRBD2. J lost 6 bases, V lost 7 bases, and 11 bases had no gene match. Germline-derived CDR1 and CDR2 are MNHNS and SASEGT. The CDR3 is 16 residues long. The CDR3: CASTQFPAGGPGELFF. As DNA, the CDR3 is TGTGCCAGCACCCAATTCCCAGCGGGAGGGCCCGGGGAGCTGTTTTTT.

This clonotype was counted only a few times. The CDR3 here is CASSLEGLANEQFF. CDR3 nucleotide sequence: TGTGCCAGCAGCTTGGAGGGACTAGCCAATGAGCAGTTCTTC. The genes are TRBV5-4 and TRBJ2-1; TRBD2 matches 9 bases. Trimming at V came to 0 bases and at J to 6 bases, leaving 1 base not matched to a gene. The germline CDR1 and CDR2 sequences are SGHNT and YYREEE (reference sequence). CDR3 length equals 14 residues.

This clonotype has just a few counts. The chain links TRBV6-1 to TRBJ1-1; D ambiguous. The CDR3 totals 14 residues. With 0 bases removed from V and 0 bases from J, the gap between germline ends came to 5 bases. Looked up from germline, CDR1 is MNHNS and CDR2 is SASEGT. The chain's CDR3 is CASSEARLNTEAFF. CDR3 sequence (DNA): TGTGCCAGCAGTGAAGCGCGCCTGAACACTGAAGCTTTCTTT.

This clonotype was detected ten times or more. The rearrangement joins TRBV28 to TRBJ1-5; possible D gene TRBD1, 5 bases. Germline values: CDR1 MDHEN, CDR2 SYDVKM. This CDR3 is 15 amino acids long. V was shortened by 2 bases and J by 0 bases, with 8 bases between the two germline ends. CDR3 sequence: CASSLEGDSNQPQHF. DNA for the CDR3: TGTGCCAGCAGTTTAGAAGGGGATAGCAATCAGCCCCAGCATTTT.

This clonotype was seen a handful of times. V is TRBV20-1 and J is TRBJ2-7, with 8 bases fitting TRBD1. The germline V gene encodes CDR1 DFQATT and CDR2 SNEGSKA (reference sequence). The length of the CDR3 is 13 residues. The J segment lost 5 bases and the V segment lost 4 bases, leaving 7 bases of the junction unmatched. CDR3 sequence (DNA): TGCAGTGCTACGTGGACAGGGATCCACGAGCAGTACTTC. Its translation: CSATWTGIHEQYF.

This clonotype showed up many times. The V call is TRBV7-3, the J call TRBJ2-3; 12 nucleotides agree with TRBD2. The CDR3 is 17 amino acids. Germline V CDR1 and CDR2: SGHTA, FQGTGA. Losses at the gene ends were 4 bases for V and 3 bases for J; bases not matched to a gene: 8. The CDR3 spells CASSSRTSGVLTDTQYF. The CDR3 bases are TGTGCCAGCAGCTCCCGGACTAGCGGGGTACTGACAGATACGCAGTATTTT.

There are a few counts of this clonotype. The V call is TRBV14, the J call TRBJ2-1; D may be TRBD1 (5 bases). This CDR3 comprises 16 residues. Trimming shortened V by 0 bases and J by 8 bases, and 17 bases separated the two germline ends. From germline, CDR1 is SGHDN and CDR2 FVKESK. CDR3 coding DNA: TGTGCCAGCAGCCAAGAATCCAGGGCTCCTCGGGATGAGCAGTTCTTC. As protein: CASSQESRAPRDEQFF.

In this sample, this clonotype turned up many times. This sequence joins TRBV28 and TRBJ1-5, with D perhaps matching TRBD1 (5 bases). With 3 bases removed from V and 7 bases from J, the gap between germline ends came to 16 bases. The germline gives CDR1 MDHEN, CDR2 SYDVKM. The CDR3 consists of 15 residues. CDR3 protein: CASSFEGLPGQPQHF. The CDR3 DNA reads TGTGCCAGCAGTTTTGAGGGACTGCCAGGCCAGCCCCAGCATTTT.

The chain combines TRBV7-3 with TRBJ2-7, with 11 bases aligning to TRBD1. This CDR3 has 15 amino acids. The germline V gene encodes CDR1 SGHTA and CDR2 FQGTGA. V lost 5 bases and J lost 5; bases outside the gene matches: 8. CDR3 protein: CASSQLGQGADEQYF. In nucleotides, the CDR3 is TGTGCCAGCAGCCAACTCGGACAGGGGGCCGACGAGCAGTACTTC.

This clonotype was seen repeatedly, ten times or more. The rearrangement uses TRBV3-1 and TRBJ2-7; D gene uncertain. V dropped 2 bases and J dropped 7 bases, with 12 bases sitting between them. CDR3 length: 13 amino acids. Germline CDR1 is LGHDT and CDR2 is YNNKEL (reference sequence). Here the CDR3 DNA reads TGTGCCAGCAGCCAAATGGTAGGACGGGAGCAGTACTTC. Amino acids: CASSQMVGREQYF.

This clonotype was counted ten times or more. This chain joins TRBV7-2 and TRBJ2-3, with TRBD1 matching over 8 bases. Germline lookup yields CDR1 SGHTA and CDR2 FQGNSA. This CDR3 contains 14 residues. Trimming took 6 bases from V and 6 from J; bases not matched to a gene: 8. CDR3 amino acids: CASSPGQVQDTQYF. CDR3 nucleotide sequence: TGTGCCAGCAGTCCGGGACAGGTCCAGGATACGCAGTATTTT. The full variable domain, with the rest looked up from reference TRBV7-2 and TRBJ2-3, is GAGVSQSPSNKVTEKGKDVELRCDPISGHTALYWYRQSLGQGLEFLIYFQGNSAPDKSGLPSDRFSAERTGGSVSTLTIQRTQQEDSAVYLCASSPGQVQDTQYFGPGTRLTVL.